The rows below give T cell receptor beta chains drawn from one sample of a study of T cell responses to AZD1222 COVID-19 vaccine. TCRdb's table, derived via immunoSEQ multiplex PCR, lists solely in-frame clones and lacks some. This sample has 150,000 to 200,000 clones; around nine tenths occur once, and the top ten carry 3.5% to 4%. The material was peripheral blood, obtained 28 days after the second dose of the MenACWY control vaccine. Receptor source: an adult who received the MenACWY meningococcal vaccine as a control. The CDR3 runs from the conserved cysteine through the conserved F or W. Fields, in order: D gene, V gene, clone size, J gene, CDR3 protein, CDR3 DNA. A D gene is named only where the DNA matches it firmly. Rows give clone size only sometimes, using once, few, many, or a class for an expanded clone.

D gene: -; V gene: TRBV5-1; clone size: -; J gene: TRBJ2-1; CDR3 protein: CASSLRVHAFNEQFF; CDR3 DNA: TGCGCCAGCAGCTTAAGAGTCCATGCCTTCAATGAGCAGTTCTTC
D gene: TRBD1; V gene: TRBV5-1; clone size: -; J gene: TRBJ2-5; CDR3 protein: CASSGLTGVWAEGETQYF; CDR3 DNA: TGCGCCAGCAGCGGACTGACAGGGGTGTGGGCGGAAGGCGAGACCCAGTACTTC
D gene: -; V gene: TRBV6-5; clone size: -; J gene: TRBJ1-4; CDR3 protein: CASSYTGSGINEKLFF; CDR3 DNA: TGTGCCAGCAGTTATACAGGGTCCGGGATAAATGAAAAACTGTTTTTT
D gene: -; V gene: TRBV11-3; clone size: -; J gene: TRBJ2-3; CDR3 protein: CASSLGPGPFEAQDTQYF; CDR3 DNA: TGTGCCAGCAGCTTAGGACCGGGACCTTTCGAGGCGCAAGATACGCAGTATTTT
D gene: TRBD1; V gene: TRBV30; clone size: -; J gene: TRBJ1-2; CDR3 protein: CAWSPTGEGYTF; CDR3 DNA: TGTGCCTGGAGTCCCACAGGGGAGGGCTACACCTTC
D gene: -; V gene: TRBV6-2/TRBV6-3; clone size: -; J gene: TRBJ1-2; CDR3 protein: CTSSTPDLLGRGYTF; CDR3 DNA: TGTACCAGCAGTACCCCAGACCTTTTGGGCCGTGGCTACACCTTC
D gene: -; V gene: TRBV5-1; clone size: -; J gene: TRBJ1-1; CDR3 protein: CASSPAGDTEAFF; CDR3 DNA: TGCGCCAGCAGCCCAGCTGGGGACACTGAAGCTTTCTTT
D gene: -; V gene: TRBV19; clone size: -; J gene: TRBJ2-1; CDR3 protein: CASSRLVYNEQFF; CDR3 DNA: TGTGCCAGTAGCAGACTAGTCTACAATGAGCAGTTCTTC
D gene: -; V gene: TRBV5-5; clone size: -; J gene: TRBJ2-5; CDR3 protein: CASTITGETQYF; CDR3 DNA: TGTGCCAGCACTATTACGGGTGAGACCCAGTACTTC
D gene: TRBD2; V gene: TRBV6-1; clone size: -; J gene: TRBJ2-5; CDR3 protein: CASSDQLAGAETQYF; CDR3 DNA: TGTGCCAGCAGTGACCAACTAGCGGGAGCAGAGACCCAGTACTTC
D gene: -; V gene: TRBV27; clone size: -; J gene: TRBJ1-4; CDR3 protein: CASSPNLGFTNEKLFF; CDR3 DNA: TGTGCCAGCAGCCCGAATTTAGGGTTTACTAATGAAAAACTGTTTTTT
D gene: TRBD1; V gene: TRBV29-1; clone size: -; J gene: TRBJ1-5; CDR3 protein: CSVGLGQGTNQPQHF; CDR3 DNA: TGCAGCGTTGGGTTGGGACAGGGTACCAATCAGCCCCAGCATTTT
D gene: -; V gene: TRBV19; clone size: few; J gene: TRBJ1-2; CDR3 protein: CASRLGGQGGYTF; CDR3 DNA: TGTGCCAGCCGGTTGGGGGGGCAGGGTGGCTACACCTTC
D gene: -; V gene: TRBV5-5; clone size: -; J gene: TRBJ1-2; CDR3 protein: CASSLDRIANYGYTF; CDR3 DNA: TGTGCCAGCAGCTTGGACCGGATTGCTAACTATGGCTACACCTTC
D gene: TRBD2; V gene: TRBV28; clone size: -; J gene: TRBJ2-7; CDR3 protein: CASNPSGPNSYEQYF; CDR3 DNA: TGTGCCAGCAATCCTAGCGGTCCTAACTCCTACGAGCAGTACTTC
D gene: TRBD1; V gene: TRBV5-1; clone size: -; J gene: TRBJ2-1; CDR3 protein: CASSPLRTGGRNEQFF; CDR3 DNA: TGCGCCAGCAGCCCGTTAAGGACAGGGGGCCGGAATGAGCAGTTCTTC
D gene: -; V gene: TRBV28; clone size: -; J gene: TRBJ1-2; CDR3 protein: CASSRQYYGYTF; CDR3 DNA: TGTGCCAGCAGTCGACAGTACTATGGCTACACCTTC
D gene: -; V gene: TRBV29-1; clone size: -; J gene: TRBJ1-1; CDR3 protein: CSVGVPGTEAFF; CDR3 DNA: TGCAGCGTTGGCGTTCCGGGGACTGAAGCTTTCTTT
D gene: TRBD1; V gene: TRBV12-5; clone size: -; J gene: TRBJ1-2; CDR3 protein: CASGSPDRGFYGYTF; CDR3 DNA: TGTGCTAGTGGCTCTCCTGACAGGGGATTCTATGGCTACACCTTC
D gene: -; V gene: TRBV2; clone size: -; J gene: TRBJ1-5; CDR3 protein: CASSEDQPQHF; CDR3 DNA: TGTGCCAGCAGTGAAGATCAGCCCCAGCATTTT
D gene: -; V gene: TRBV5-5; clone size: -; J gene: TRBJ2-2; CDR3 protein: CASGRAGTNTGELFF; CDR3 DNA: TGTGCCAGCGGCAGGGCCGGGACAAACACCGGGGAGCTGTTTTTT
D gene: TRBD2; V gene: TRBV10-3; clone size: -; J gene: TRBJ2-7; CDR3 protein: CATLPGRESWEQYF; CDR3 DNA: TGTGCCACTCTCCCCGGGCGGGAGTCTTGGGAGCAGTACTTC
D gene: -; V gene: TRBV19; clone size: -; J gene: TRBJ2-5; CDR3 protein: CASGAPYGQETQYF; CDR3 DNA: TGTGCCAGTGGAGCCCCCTACGGACAAGAGACCCAGTACTTC
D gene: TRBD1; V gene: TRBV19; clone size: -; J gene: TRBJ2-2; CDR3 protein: CASWPGGAGTGELFF; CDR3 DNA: TGTGCCAGTTGGCCAGGGGGCGCGGGCACCGGGGAGCTGTTTTTT
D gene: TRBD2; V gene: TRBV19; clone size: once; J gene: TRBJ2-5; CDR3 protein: CASSPTGGETQYF; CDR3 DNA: TGTGCCAGTAGTCCCACGGGGGGGGAGACCCAGTACTTC
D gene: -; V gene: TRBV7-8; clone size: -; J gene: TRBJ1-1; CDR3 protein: CASSRVGNTEAFF; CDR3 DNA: TGTGCCAGCTCCAGGGTCGGGAACACTGAAGCTTTCTTT
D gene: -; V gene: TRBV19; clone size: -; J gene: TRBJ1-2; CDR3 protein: CASSIAGGTGGYTF; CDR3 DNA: TGTGCCAGTAGTATAGCGGGAGGCACAGGTGGCTACACCTTC
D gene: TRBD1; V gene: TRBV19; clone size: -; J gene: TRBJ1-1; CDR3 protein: CASSLWTGGTEAFF; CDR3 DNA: TGTGCCAGTAGTCTGTGGACAGGGGGCACTGAAGCTTTCTTT
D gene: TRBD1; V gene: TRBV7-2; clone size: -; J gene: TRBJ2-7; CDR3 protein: CASSRGQGLREQYF; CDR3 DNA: TGTGCCAGCAGCAGAGGACAGGGGTTGAGGGAGCAGTACTTC
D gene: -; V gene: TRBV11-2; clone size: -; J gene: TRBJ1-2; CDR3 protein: CASSETFRRDANYGYTF; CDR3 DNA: TGTGCCAGCAGCGAGACCTTTAGAAGAGATGCTAACTATGGCTACACCTTC
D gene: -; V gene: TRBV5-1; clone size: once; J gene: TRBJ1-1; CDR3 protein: CASSSQTPMNTEAFF; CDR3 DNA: TGCGCCAGCAGCTCGCAGACACCGATGAACACTGAAGCTTTCTTT
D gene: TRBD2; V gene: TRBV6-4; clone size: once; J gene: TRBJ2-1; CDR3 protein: CASSDSSGRASYNEQFF; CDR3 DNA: TGTGCCAGCAGTGACTCTTCCGGGAGGGCCTCCTACAATGAGCAGTTCTTC
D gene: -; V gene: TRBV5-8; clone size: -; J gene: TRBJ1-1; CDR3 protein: CASSLTHLNTEAFF; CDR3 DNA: TGTGCCAGCAGCTTGACTCATCTGAACACTGAAGCTTTCTTT
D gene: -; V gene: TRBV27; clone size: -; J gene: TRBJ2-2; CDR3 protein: CASSYYSGELFF; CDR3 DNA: TGTGCCAGCAGTTACTATAGCGGGGAGCTGTTTTTT
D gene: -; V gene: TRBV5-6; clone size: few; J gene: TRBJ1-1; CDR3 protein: CASSLLGVNTEAFF; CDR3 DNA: TGTGCCAGCAGCCTCCTGGGAGTGAACACTGAAGCTTTCTTT
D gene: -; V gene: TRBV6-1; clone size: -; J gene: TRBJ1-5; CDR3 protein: CASSDRGPQHF; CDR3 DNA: TGTGCCAGCAGTGACCGGGGGCCCCAGCATTTT
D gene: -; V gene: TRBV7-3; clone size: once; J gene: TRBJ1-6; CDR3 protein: CASSPTEGSPLHF; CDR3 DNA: TGTGCCAGCAGTCCTACCGAAGGTTCACCCCTCCACTTT
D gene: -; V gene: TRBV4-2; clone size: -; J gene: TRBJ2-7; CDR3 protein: CASSQVRGKEQYF; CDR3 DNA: TGTGCCAGCAGCCAAGTACGAGGGAAAGAGCAGTACTTC
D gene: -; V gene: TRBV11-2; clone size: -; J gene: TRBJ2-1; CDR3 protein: CASSLDRGAGSYNEQFF; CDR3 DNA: TGTGCCAGCAGCTTAGATAGGGGAGCGGGCTCCTACAATGAGCAGTTCTTC
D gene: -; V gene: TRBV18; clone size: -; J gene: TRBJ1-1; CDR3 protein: CASSPPGQSEAFF; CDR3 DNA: TGTGCCAGCTCACCACCGGGCCAGAGTGAAGCTTTCTTT
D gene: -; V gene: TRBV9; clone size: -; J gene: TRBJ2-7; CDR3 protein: CASSVSTHSYEQYF; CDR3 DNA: TGTGCCAGCAGCGTCAGTACCCACTCCTACGAGCAGTACTTC
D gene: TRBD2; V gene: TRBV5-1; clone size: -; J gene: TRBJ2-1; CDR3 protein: CASSLVPPTSGLANEQFF; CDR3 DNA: TGCGCCAGCAGCTTGGTTCCCCCTACTAGCGGCCTTGCCAATGAGCAGTTCTTC
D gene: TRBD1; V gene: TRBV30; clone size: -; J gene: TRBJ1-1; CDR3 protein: CAWSANRGLFTEAFF; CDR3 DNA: TGTGCCTGGAGTGCAAACAGGGGGCTTTTCACTGAAGCTTTCTTT
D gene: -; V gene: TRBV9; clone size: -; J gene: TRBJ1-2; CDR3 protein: CASSVDSRTDGRHGYTF; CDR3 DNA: TGTGCCAGCAGCGTAGACTCTCGGACAGATGGACGTCATGGCTACACCTTC
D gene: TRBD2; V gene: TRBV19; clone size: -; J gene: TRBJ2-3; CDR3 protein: CASSRKGLAGFAADTQYF; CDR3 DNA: TGTGCCAGTAGTCGGAAGGGACTAGCGGGGTTTGCCGCAGATACGCAGTATTTT
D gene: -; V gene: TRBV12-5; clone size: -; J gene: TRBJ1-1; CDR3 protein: CASATDSVNTEAFF; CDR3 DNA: TGTGCTAGTGCCACGGACAGCGTGAACACTGAAGCTTTCTTT